This TCR beta chain was documented in a study of blood T cell repertoires in COVID-19. Overall study: Acute-phase and convalescent COVID-19 samples originated in the United States, Italy and Spain. PBMCs, B-cell-depleted T cells, or T cells were the source of the cDNA or gDNA that made up the material.

This clone turned up a few times. In the study's own analysis: The authors estimated nucleated cell counts from reference gene primer amplification. Profiled with immunoSEQ multiplex PCR; TCRdb holds only in-frame clones, not every one. For V, J and clone size, that table is used; D and trimming come from the DNA. The sample yields under 250,000 clones, 84% seen once. The germline CDR1 and CDR2 sequences are SGHTA and FQGNSA. V shed 5 bases and J 2 bases; nucleotides not matched to a gene: 8. The length of the CDR3 is 16 residues. The TCR originated in a middle-aged woman who had recovered from COVID-19. The chain joins TRBV7-2 to TRBJ2-3; TRBD2 matches at 9 bases. Sequences were obtained from peripheral blood. In nucleotides, the CDR3 is TGTGCCAGCAGCCCAAGGCTAGCGGGGCTCACAGATACGCAGTATTTT. Translating it yields CASSPRLAGLTDTQYF. The full variable domain, with the rest looked up from reference TRBV7-2 and TRBJ2-3, is GAGVSQSPSNKVTEKGKDVELRCDPISGHTALYWYRQSLGQGLEFLIYFQGNSAPDKSGLPSDRFSAERTGGSVSTLTIQRTQQEDSAVYLCASSPRLAGLTDTQYFGPGTRLTVL.